This T cell receptor (beta chain) originates from a study of Tregs in tolerant kidney transplant recipients. Study results and caveats: Validation in larger populations is needed because few patients were studied.

The table came from immunoSEQ multiplex PCR; TCRdb's copy has only in-frame clones and leaves some out. Its table records 25,000 or so clones. Related graft donors supplied nonmyeloablative bone marrow transplants, and mixed chimerism was transient. CD4+CD25+CD127- Tregs, CD4+CD25- non-Tregs, CD4 and CD8 cells were sorted. Turning to this clone: Its matching antigen is unknown. From the germline J gene comes the end of the CDR3, since the read stops 3 residues before it.

There are 15 residues in the CDR3. The germline gives CDR1 DFQATT, CDR2 SNEGSKA (reference sequence). The ends lost 3 bases at V and 5 bases at J; junction bases unmatched: 9. The source material was CD4+ T cells from blood (PBMCs), sampled 6 months after the transplant. The receptor's source is a human patient who received a combined kidney and bone marrow transplant. Some T cells may be transferred from the graft donor. The gene calls are TRBV20-1 and TRBJ1-2, with TRBD1 matching over 10 bases. The CDR3 is CSASFRDRGRYGYTF. CDR3 DNA, as far as it was read: TGCAGTGCTAGTTTTCGGGACAGGGGTCGGTATGGC.